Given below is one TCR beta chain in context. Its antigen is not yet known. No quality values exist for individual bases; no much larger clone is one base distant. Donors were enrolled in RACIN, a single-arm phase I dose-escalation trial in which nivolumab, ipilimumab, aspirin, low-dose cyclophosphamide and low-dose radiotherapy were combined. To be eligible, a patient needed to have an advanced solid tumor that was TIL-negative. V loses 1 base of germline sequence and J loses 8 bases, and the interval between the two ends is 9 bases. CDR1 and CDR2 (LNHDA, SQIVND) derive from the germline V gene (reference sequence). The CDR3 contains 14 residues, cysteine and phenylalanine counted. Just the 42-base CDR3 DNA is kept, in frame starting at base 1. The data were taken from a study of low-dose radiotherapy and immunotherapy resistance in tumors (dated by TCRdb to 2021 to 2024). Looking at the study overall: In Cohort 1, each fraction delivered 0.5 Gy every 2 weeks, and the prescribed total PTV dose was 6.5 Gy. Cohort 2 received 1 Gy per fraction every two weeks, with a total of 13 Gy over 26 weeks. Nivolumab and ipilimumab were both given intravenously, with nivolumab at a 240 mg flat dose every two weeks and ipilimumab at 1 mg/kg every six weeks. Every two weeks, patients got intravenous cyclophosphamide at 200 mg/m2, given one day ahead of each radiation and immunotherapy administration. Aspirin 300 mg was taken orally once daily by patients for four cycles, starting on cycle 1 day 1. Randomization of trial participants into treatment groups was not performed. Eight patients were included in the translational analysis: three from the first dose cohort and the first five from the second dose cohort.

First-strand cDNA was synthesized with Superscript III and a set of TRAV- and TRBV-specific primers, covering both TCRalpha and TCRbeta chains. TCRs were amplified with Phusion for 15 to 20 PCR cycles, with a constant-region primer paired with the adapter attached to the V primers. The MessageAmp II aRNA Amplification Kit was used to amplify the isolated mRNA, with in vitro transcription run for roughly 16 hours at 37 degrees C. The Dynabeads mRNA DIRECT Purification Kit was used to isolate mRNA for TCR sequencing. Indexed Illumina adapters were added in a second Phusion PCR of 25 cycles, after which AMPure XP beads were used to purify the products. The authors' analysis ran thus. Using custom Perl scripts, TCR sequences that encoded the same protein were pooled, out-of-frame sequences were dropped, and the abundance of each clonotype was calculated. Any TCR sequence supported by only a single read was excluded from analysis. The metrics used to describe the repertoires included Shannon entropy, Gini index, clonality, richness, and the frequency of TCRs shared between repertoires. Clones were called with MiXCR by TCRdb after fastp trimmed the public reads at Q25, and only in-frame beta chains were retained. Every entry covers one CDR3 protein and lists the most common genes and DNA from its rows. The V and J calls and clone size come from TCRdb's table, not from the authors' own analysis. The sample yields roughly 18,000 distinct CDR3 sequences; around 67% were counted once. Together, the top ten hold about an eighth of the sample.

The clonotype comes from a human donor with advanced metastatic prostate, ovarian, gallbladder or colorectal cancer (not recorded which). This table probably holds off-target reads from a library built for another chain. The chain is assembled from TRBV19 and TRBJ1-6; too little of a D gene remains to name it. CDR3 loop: CASSIAYKDSPLHF. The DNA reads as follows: TGTGCCAGTAGTATAGCGTATAAGGATTCACCCCTCCACTTT. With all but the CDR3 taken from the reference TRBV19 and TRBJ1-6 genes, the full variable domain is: DGGITQSPKYLFRKEGQNVTLSCEQNLNHDAMYWYRQDPGQGLRLIYYSQIVNDFQKGDIAEGYSVSREKKESFPLTVTSAQKNPTAFYLCASSIAYKDSPLHFGNGTRLTVT.